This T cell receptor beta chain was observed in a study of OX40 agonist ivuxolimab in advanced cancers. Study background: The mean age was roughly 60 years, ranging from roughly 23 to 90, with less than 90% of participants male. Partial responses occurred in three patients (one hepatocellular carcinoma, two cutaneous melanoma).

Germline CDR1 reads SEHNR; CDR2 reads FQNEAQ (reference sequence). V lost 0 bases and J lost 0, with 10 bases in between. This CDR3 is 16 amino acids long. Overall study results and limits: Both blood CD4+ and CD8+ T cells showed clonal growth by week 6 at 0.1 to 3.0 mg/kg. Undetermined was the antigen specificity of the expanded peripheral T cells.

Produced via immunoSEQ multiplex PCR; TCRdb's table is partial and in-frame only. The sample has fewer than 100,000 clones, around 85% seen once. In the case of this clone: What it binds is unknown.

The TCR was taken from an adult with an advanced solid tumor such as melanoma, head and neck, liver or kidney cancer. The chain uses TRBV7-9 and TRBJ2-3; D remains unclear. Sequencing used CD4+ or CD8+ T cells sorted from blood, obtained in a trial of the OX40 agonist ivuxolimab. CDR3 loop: CASSLAMATSTDTQYF. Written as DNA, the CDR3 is TGTGCCAGCAGCTTAGCGATGGCAACTAGCACAGATACGCAGTATTTT.